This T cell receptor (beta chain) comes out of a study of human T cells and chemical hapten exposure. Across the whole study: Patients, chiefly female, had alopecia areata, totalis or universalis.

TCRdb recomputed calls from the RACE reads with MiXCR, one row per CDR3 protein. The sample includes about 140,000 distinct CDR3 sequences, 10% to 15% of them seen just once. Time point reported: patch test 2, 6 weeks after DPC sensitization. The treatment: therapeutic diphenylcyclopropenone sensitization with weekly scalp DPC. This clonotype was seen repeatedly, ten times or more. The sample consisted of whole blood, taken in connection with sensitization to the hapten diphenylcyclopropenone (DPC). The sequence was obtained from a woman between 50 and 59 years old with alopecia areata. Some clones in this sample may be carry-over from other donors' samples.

CDR3 coding DNA: TGTGCCAGCAGCTTGACGGGGATGAGACTAGCGGGAGTTTCCTACGAGCAGTACTTC. This encodes CASSLTGMRLAGVSYEQYF. The V gene is TRBV7-2, the J gene TRBJ2-7, with 12 nucleotides matching TRBD2. The CDR3 is made up of 19 amino acids. Germline loops: CDR1 SGHTA, CDR2 FQGNSA. V lost 3 bases, J lost 1 base, and 13 bases stayed unmatched.